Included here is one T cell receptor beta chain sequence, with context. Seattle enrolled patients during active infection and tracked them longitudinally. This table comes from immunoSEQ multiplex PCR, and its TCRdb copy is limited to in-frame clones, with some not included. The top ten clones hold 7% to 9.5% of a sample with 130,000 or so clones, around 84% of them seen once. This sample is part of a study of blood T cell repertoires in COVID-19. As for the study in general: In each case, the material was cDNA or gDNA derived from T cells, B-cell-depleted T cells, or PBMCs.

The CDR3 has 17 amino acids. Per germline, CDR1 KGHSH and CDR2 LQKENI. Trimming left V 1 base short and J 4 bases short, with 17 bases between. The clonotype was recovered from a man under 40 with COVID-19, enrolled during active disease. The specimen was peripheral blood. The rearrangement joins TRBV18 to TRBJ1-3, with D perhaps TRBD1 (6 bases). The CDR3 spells CASSPLTGIAPGNTIYF. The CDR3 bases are TGTGCCAGCTCACCACTCACAGGGATCGCGCCCGGAAACACCATATATTTT.